The rows below give T cell receptor beta chains drawn from one sample of a study of OX40 agonist ivuxolimab in advanced cancers. Libraries were prepared by immunoSEQ multiplex PCR; TCRdb keeps only in-frame clonotypes and omits some of them. The table records some 66,000 clones, roughly 85% of them present only once. The sample in question was CD4+ or CD8+ T cells sorted from blood, obtained in a trial of the OX40 agonist ivuxolimab. The receptors stem from an adult with an advanced solid tumor such as melanoma, head and neck, liver or kidney cancer. The CDR3 runs from the conserved cysteine through the conserved F or W. A D gene is named only where the DNA matches it firmly. Size is omitted from some rows. Given values are once, few, many or a class for expanded clones.

clone_size,cdr3_length,v_call,j_call,d_call,cdr3_aa,cdr3_nt
once,15,TRBV19,TRBJ2-3,TRBD2,CASSLGTTSTDTQYF,TGTGCCAGTAGTTTAGGGACTACGAGCACAGATACGCAGTATTTT
NA,13,TRBV10-3,TRBJ1-1,TRBD1,CAINQGANTEAFF,TGTGCCATCAACCAGGGGGCAAACACTGAAGCTTTCTTT
NA,16,TRBV28,TRBJ2-1,TRBD1,CASSSPGTGDYNEQFF,TGTGCCAGCAGTTCCCCCGGGACAGGGGACTACAATGAGCAGTTCTTC
NA,14,TRBV2,TRBJ1-6,NA,CASKGSSKGSPLHF,TGTGCCAGCAAGGGCAGTAGCAAGGGATCACCCCTCCACTTT
NA,13,TRBV11-3,TRBJ2-7,NA,CASSLSSRAGQYF,TGTGCCAGCAGCTTATCTTCCCGGGCCGGGCAGTACTTC
NA,14,TRBV6-6,TRBJ2-2,TRBD2,CASSQGLADGELFF,TGTGCCAGCAGTCAGGGACTAGCGGACGGGGAGCTGTTTTTT
NA,14,TRBV5-6,TRBJ2-7,TRBD1,CASSAGDRGYEQYF,TGTGCCAGCAGTGCGGGGGACAGGGGGTACGAGCAGTACTTC
NA,16,TRBV4-3,TRBJ2-2,NA,CASSRGTATNTGELFF,TGCGCCAGCAGCCGCGGGACCGCAACGAACACCGGGGAGCTGTTTTTT
NA,14,TRBV5-1,TRBJ1-1,NA,CASSSGQMNTEAFF,TGCGCCAGCAGCTCCGGACAGATGAACACTGAAGCTTTCTTT
NA,20,TRBV13,TRBJ2-2,TRBD2,CASSHSPGLAGGRVTGELFF,TGTGCCAGCAGCCATTCCCCGGGACTAGCGGGGGGGCGAGTCACCGGGGAGCTGTTTTTT
NA,13,TRBV6-6,TRBJ2-7,NA,CASSYLENYEQYF,TGTGCCAGCAGTTACCTGGAAAACTACGAGCAGTACTTC
NA,14,TRBV5-1,TRBJ1-1,TRBD1,CASSLGQGPTEAFF,TGCGCCAGCAGCTTGGGACAGGGGCCCACTGAAGCTTTCTTT
NA,15,TRBV6-5,TRBJ1-1,TRBD1,CASSYSRTGDTEAFF,TGTGCCAGCAGTTATTCGAGGACAGGGGACACTGAAGCTTTCTTT
NA,13,TRBV14,TRBJ1-2,NA,CASSQDYSYGYTF,TGTGCCAGCAGCCAAGATTACAGCTATGGCTACACCTTC
NA,15,TRBV5-1,TRBJ1-2,NA,CASSLDRQRNYGYTF,TGCGCCAGCAGCTTGGATAGACAGAGGAACTATGGCTACACCTTC
NA,17,TRBV4-1,TRBJ2-3,TRBD1,CASSQARGDRAGDTQYF,TGCGCCAGCAGCCAAGCGAGGGGGGACAGGGCCGGAGATACGCAGTATTTT
NA,13,TRBV30,TRBJ1-6,NA,CACRQTNNSPLHF,TGTGCCTGCCGGCAGACCAATAATTCACCCCTCCACTTT
NA,14,TRBV28,TRBJ2-7,TRBD2,CASSPGGSTYEQYF,TGTGCCAGCAGCCCGGGGGGGTCTACCTACGAGCAGTACTTC
NA,15,TRBV19,TRBJ1-1,NA,CASSINPRYNTEAFF,TGTGCCAGTAGTATAAATCCCAGGTACAACACTGAAGCTTTCTTT
NA,14,TRBV6-5,TRBJ1-2,TRBD1,CASTPYRGGYGYTF,TGTGCCAGCACACCTTACAGGGGGGGCTATGGCTACACCTTC
NA,13,TRBV12-5,TRBJ2-1,NA,CASGLRLYNEQFF,TGTGCTAGTGGTTTGAGACTGTACAATGAGCAGTTCTTC
NA,11,TRBV9,TRBJ2-1,NA,CASSFSNEQFF,TGTGCCAGCAGCTTCTCCAATGAGCAGTTCTTC
NA,11,TRBV2,TRBJ2-1,NA,CASTNSGEQFF,TGTGCCAGCACCAATTCTGGAGAGCAGTTCTTC
NA,14,TRBV7-9,TRBJ2-2,NA,CASSDGSGTGELFF,TGTGCCAGCAGCGACGGCTCGGGCACCGGGGAGCTGTTTTTT
NA,13,TRBV7-9,TRBJ1-2,NA,CASSLQANYGYTF,TGTGCCAGCAGCCTACAGGCGAACTATGGCTACACCTTC
NA,16,TRBV19,TRBJ1-3,NA,CASSTTQGPSGNTIYF,TGTGCCAGTAGTACCACACAGGGCCCCTCTGGAAACACCATATATTTT
NA,14,TRBV6-6,TRBJ2-7,NA,CASTRPGPTYEQYF,TGTGCCAGCACCAGACCAGGGCCTACCTACGAGCAGTACTTC
NA,11,TRBV7-9,TRBJ2-3,NA,CASGGPDTQYF,TGTGCCAGCGGCGGCCCAGATACGCAGTATTTT
NA,15,TRBV5-5,TRBJ2-5,NA,CASSSTTGWGETQYF,TGTGCCAGCAGCTCCACTACAGGGTGGGGGGAGACCCAGTACTTC
NA,14,TRBV6-4,TRBJ2-7,NA,CASSDRDLAYEQYF,TGTGCCAGCAGTGACCGGGACTTAGCCTACGAGCAGTACTTC
NA,14,TRBV6-5,TRBJ2-3,NA,CASSYRSFTDTQYF,TGTGCCAGCAGTTACCGGTCCTTCACAGATACGCAGTATTTT
NA,13,TRBV19,TRBJ1-5,TRBD1,CASNGQGAGPQHF,TGTGCCAGTAACGGACAGGGCGCCGGACCCCAGCATTTT
medium-sized,12,TRBV30,TRBJ1-1,NA,CAWSWGMSEAFF,TGTGCCTGGAGTTGGGGAATGTCTGAAGCTTTCTTT
NA,13,TRBV6-5,TRBJ2-3,NA,CASRPPGADTQYF,TGTGCCAGCAGACCCCCCGGCGCAGATACGCAGTATTTT
NA,15,TRBV7-3,TRBJ2-1,TRBD2,CASSLWLAEYNEQFF,TGTGCCAGCAGCTTATGGCTAGCGGAGTACAATGAGCAGTTCTTC
NA,15,TRBV6-5,TRBJ1-5,NA,CASSYSKGLNQPQHF,TGTGCCAGCAGTTACTCAAAGGGTCTCAATCAGCCCCAGCATTTT
NA,15,TRBV11-2,TRBJ2-7,TRBD2,CASSFASGSIYEQYF,TGTGCCAGCAGCTTCGCTAGCGGGAGCATATACGAGCAGTACTTC
once,14,TRBV9,TRBJ2-7,NA,CASTPGRSSYEQYF,TGTGCCAGCACCCCGGGCCGCAGCTCCTACGAGCAGTACTTC
NA,17,TRBV29-1,TRBJ1-2,NA,CSVGWGGSSRLYEGYTF,TGCAGCGTGGGATGGGGGGGGTCATCGAGACTCTATGAAGGCTACACCTTC
NA,12,TRBV7-2,TRBJ2-7,NA,CASSFVGDEQYF,TGTGCCAGCAGCTTCGTCGGGGACGAGCAGTACTTC
few,15,TRBV11-2,TRBJ1-1,TRBD1,CASSSPRGPDTEAFF,TGTGCCAGCAGCTCCCCAAGGGGGCCGGACACTGAAGCTTTCTTT
once,17,TRBV7-9,TRBJ2-7,TRBD2,CASSLAVVAGGQSEQYF,TGTGCCAGCAGCTTAGCGGTCGTAGCGGGGGGGCAGAGCGAGCAGTACTTC
NA,14,TRBV5-8,TRBJ1-4,TRBD1,CASSLIPGGEKLFF,TGTGCCAGCAGCTTGATCCCAGGGGGAGAAAAACTGTTTTTT
NA,12,TRBV6-5,TRBJ1-2,NA,CASIGAGGGYTF,TGTGCCAGCATCGGGGCGGGAGGCGGCTACACCTTC
NA,11,TRBV7-9,TRBJ2-7,NA,CASSLDHEQYF,TGTGCCAGCAGCTTAGACCACGAGCAGTACTTC
NA,15,TRBV5-1,TRBJ2-2,TRBD1,CASSSRQGDAGELFF,TGCGCCAGCAGCTCCCGACAGGGGGACGCCGGGGAGCTGTTTTTT
NA,15,TRBV4-3,TRBJ1-1,NA,CASSQAGSGDTEAFF,TGCGCCAGCAGCCAAGCGGGCAGCGGGGACACTGAAGCTTTCTTT
NA,13,TRBV5-1,TRBJ2-7,NA,CASSRTEAYEQYF,TGCGCCAGCAGCCGGACGGAAGCCTACGAGCAGTACTTC
NA,15,TRBV5-1,TRBJ2-3,NA,CASSLERASTDTQYF,TGCGCCAGCAGCTTAGAAAGAGCGTCCACAGATACGCAGTATTTT